The rows below give T cell receptor beta chains drawn from one sample of a study of OX40 agonist ivuxolimab in advanced cancers. TCRdb's table, derived via immunoSEQ multiplex PCR, lists solely in-frame clones and lacks some. The table includes tens of thousands of clones, under 85% detected once. Here the sequenced sample was CD4+ or CD8+ T cells sorted from blood, taken in a trial of the OX40 agonist ivuxolimab. These receptors were taken from an adult with an advanced solid tumor such as melanoma, head and neck, liver or kidney cancer. The CDR3 runs from the conserved cysteine through the conserved F or W. A D gene is named only where the DNA matches it firmly. Clone size is given for some rows only: seen once, a few or many times, or a class if the clone is expanded.

v_gene	abundance	j_gene	d_gene	CDR3nt	CDR3aa
TRBV7-2	.	TRBJ2-1	.	TGTGCCAGCAGCTTAGTAGGCCTAGGAGACAATGAGCAGTTCTTC	CASSLVGLGDNEQFF
TRBV18	.	TRBJ2-1	.	TGTGCCAGCTCACCCCGCAGGGAACATGAGCAGTTCTTC	CASSPRREHEQFF
TRBV27	.	TRBJ2-1	.	TGTGCCAGCAGTTTAGTGGGGCTAGCGCTTAACAATGAGCAGTTCTTC	CASSLVGLALNNEQFF
TRBV28	.	TRBJ1-2	TRBD1	TGTGCCAGCAGTTTTCTGGGACAGGGATTATACGGCTACACCTTC	CASSFLGQGLYGYTF
TRBV7-3	.	TRBJ2-7	.	TGTGCCAGCAGCTTAAATGAGGGGAACGAGCAGTACTTC	CASSLNEGNEQYF
TRBV4-1	.	TRBJ1-2	.	TGCGCCAGCAGCCAAGTCGGCGTGTGGTATCGGGGGGCATTACGGGGCTACACCTTC	CASSQVGVWYRGALRGYTF
TRBV2	.	TRBJ1-1	.	TGTGCCAGCACCTCAATCTTAATGGTGGTGGGGGACACTGAAGCTTTCTTT	CASTSILMVVGDTEAFF
TRBV27	.	TRBJ1-5	.	TGTGCCAGCGGCTGGGGTCAGCCCCAGCATTTT	CASGWGQPQHF
TRBV4-3	.	TRBJ2-1	.	TGCGCCAGCAGCCAAGAGTGGGTCGGGGAGAGCTCCTACAATGAGCAGTTCTTC	CASSQEWVGESSYNEQFF
TRBV2	.	TRBJ1-2	.	TGTGCCAGCAGTGCGGATAGCCCCCATGGCTACACCTTC	CASSADSPHGYTF
TRBV7-4	.	TRBJ2-7	.	TGTGCCAGCAGCTTAGAGCTTGAGAGCTCCTACGAGCAGTACTTC	CASSLELESSYEQYF
TRBV11-2	.	TRBJ2-3	TRBD1	TGTGCCAGCAGACGACAGGGTGGCACAGATACGCAGTATTTT	CASRRQGGTDTQYF
TRBV28	once	TRBJ2-3	.	TGTGCCAGCAGTCCTAACACAGATACGCAGTATTTT	CASSPNTDTQYF
TRBV18	.	TRBJ2-1	.	TGTGCCAGCTCACCGTCTGTGCAGGTAGATGAGCAGTTCTTC	CASSPSVQVDEQFF
TRBV11-3	once	TRBJ2-7	TRBD1	TGTGCCAGCAGCTTAGATCATTCAGGGGGCGCTTTTTCCTACGAGCAGTACTTC	CASSLDHSGGAFSYEQYF
TRBV27	.	TRBJ2-7	.	TGTGCCAGCAGATCAGGGGTTCCCTACGAGCAGTACTTC	CASRSGVPYEQYF
TRBV6-5	.	TRBJ2-7	TRBD2	TGTGCCAGCGGCCATAGCGGGGGAACCTACGAGCAGTACTTC	CASGHSGGTYEQYF
TRBV18	.	TRBJ2-5	TRBD1	TGTGCCAGCTCACCCGGGACAGGCCAAGAGACCCAGTACTTC	CASSPGTGQETQYF
TRBV28	.	TRBJ1-5	TRBD1	TGTGCCAGCAGTCAAACAGGGGGCGTAAATCAGCCCCAGCATTTT	CASSQTGGVNQPQHF
TRBV9	.	TRBJ2-1	TRBD2	TGTGCCAGCAGCCAAGGATGGGCGGGAGTCCTGGGTGAGCAGTTCTTC	CASSQGWAGVLGEQFF
TRBV27	.	TRBJ2-1	.	TGTGCCAGCAGTCTCGGGGGCGAGTACAATGAGCAGTTCTTC	CASSLGGEYNEQFF
TRBV6-4	.	TRBJ1-4	TRBD1	TGTGCCAGCCTTTTCAACGGGAGGGGGCAGAGATGTGGTCTGTTTTTT	CASLFNGRGQRCGLFF
TRBV2	.	TRBJ1-4	TRBD1	TGTGCCAGCAGAGTTAAGGGACAGAGTAATGAAAAACTGTTTTTT	CASRVKGQSNEKLFF
TRBV18	.	TRBJ1-6	TRBD1	TGTGCCAGCTCAGCGGGACAGGGAAGCACTTCACCCCTCCACTTT	CASSAGQGSTSPLHF
TRBV6-1	once	TRBJ2-3	TRBD2	TGTGCCAGCAGTGAAGGCTTAGCGGGGAGTGGAGATACGCAGTATTTT	CASSEGLAGSGDTQYF
TRBV7-3	.	TRBJ2-3	.	TGTGCCAGCAGCTCGAGATTGGCAGATACGCAGTATTTT	CASSSRLADTQYF
TRBV19	.	TRBJ2-2	.	TGTGCCAGTAGTTTAGGGCCAGAGACCGGGGAGCTGTTTTTT	CASSLGPETGELFF
TRBV25-1	once	TRBJ2-7	.	TGTGCCAGCAGACCACACCAGGGGTCCTACGAGCAGTACTTC	CASRPHQGSYEQYF
TRBV19	.	TRBJ2-3	.	TGTGCCAGTTCAGAGGTTGCAGATACGCAGTATTTT	CASSEVADTQYF
TRBV9	.	TRBJ2-2	.	TGTGCCAGCACCACCGGAATGGCCGGGGAGCTGTTTTTT	CASTTGMAGELFF
TRBV30	few	TRBJ2-1	TRBD2	TGTGCCTGGAGTAGTGACGGACTAGCGGACAATGAGCAGTTCTTC	CAWSSDGLADNEQFF
TRBV18	.	TRBJ1-1	.	TGTGCCAGCTCTCCGGGGCTAAACACTGAAGCTTTCTTT	CASSPGLNTEAFF
TRBV28	.	TRBJ1-1	.	TGTGCCAGCAATCTCCGGGGACGGCAGGCTTTCTTT	CASNLRGRQAFF
TRBV5-6	.	TRBJ2-7	.	TGTGCCAGCAGCTTACAGAACTCCTACGAGCAGTACTTC	CASSLQNSYEQYF
TRBV11-1	.	TRBJ2-7	.	TGTGCCAGCAGACATACGGGCGACGAGCAGTACTTC	CASRHTGDEQYF
TRBV5-1	once	TRBJ1-5	.	TGCGCCAGCAGCTTGGCCAGCCCTTATAGCAATCAGCCCCAGCATTTT	CASSLASPYSNQPQHF
TRBV18	.	TRBJ1-6	.	TGTGCCAGCTCACTTACAGGCGACCCACCCCTCCACTTT	CASSLTGDPPLHF
TRBV7-9	once	TRBJ2-5	TRBD2	TGTGCCAGCAGCTTAATGAGCGGGAGGGGCGAGACCCAGTACTTC	CASSLMSGRGETQYF
TRBV6-1	.	TRBJ2-7	TRBD1	TGTGCCAGCAGCGCTACGACAGGGCTGCGGTACGAGCAGTACTTC	CASSATTGLRYEQYF
TRBV7-9	.	TRBJ2-1	TRBD2	TGTGCCAGCAGCTCAAGACTAGCTGGGAAGAATGAGCAGTTCTTC	CASSSRLAGKNEQFF
TRBV9	.	TRBJ2-7	.	TGTGCCAGCAGCGTAGAAGCCAGAACCTACGAGCAGTACTTC	CASSVEARTYEQYF
TRBV5-1	.	TRBJ2-3	TRBD2	TGCGCCAGCAGCCGCGGGACTAGCGGGAGCACAGATACGCAGTATTTT	CASSRGTSGSTDTQYF
TRBV6-6	.	TRBJ2-3	TRBD2	TGTGCCAGCGGGTGGCCGGGGGGTAGCGCAGATACGCAGTATTTT	CASGWPGGSADTQYF
TRBV28	.	TRBJ2-7	TRBD1	TGTGCCAGCAGTTTGGGAAGGGGGCTCTACGAGCAGTACTTC	CASSLGRGLYEQYF
TRBV6-5	few	TRBJ2-7	TRBD2	TGTGCCAGCAAGTTCCTAGCGGGGCCCAATTACGAGCAGTACTTC	CASKFLAGPNYEQYF
TRBV19	.	TRBJ2-7	TRBD1	TGTGCCAGTAGTATTGGGGCAGGGGGCGGATACGAGCAGTACTTC	CASSIGAGGGYEQYF
TRBV27	.	TRBJ2-2	.	TGTGCCAGCAGTTTATTAGGCGGGGAGCTGTTTTTT	CASSLLGGELFF
TRBV4-2	.	TRBJ2-7	TRBD2	TGTGCCAGCAGCCAAGCCAACGGGGAGGGGTCCTACGAGCAGTACTTC	CASSQANGEGSYEQYF
TRBV9	.	TRBJ2-7	TRBD1	TGTGCCAGCAGCGTAGTAGCCTCCAACAGGGGCGAACGTCAGCAATTATACGAGCAGTACTTC	CASSVVASNRGERQQLYEQYF
TRBV6-5	.	TRBJ1-2	.	TGTGCCAGCAGTTACTCGGCGGCTCTGGGTTATGGCTACACCTTC	CASSYSAALGYGYTF
TRBV7-9	.	TRBJ2-2	.	TGTGCCAGCAGGCGGCGTCCTGGACGGGAGTTGAACACCGGGGAGCTGTTTTTT	CASRRRPGRELNTGELFF
TRBV5-1	.	TRBJ1-3	TRBD1	TGCGCCAGCCGTCTTAACACCAGGGGGCGCGTAAACACCATATATTTT	CASRLNTRGRVNTIYF
TRBV9	.	TRBJ2-1	.	TGTGCCAGCAGCATGACTTTCAATGAGCAGTTCTTC	CASSMTFNEQFF